Sequencing of this T cell receptor (beta chain) was carried out in a study of cytotoxic CD8 clonotypes in ibrutinib-treated CLL. Study as a whole: After a median of 68 months, some 15 patients stayed remitted and around twelve progressed; responses had been partial in 24 and complete in 2. Study results and limitations: Sampling times, which were not matched between the groups, differed between sustained-remission patients and progressing patients. Higher clonality was seen at ibrutinib response and a return toward baseline at progression.

This CDR3 region has 12 residues. Trimming took 4 bases from V and 4 from J, leaving 7 bases between them. Germline V lookup: CDR1 MNHNS, CDR2 SASEGT. In the case of this clone: Antigen specificity is unknown.

Clones were sequenced by immunoSEQ multiplex PCR, and TCRdb holds only the in-frame ones, with some missing. The sample has some 310,000 clones, around four fifths seen once. The rearrangement uses TRBV6-1 and TRBJ1-2; unclear D gene. Sequences were derived from PBMCs, sampled before ibrutinib treatment. This TCR was sampled from a human donor with chronic lymphocytic leukemia. The CDR3 protein is CASSVHSYGYTF. CDR3 DNA: TGTGCCAGCAGTGTACACAGCTATGGCTACACCTTC.